The entry that follows covers one TCR beta chain sequence. This record comes from a study of blood T cell repertoires in COVID-19. Study details: There were acute and convalescent COVID-19 samples, and they came from the United States, Italy and Spain. The cDNA or gDNA used as material had been derived from T cells, B-cell-depleted T cells, or PBMCs.

Methods used by the authors: From reference gene primer amplification, estimates of nucleated cell counts were derived. TCRdb keeps only in-frame clones here, not all; method: immunoSEQ multiplex PCR. The V and J calls and clone size are taken from that table; D and trimming were inferred from the DNA. The data show tens of thousands of clones, with about 88% seen just once and roughly 3.6% held by the top ten. The germline gives CDR1 MNHNY, CDR2 SVGAGI (reference sequence). The CDR3 runs 13 residues. V was pared by 7 bases and J by 8 bases, with 17 bases between. This receptor was identified in a man between 65 and 79 years old with active COVID-19. The gene calls are TRBV6-6 and TRBJ1-1, with a possible D match to TRBD1 (6 bases). Sequenced input: peripheral blood. CDR3 protein: CASTRAGEAEAFF. As DNA, the CDR3 is TGTGCCAGCACACGCGCAGGGGAAGCGGAAGCTTTCTTT.